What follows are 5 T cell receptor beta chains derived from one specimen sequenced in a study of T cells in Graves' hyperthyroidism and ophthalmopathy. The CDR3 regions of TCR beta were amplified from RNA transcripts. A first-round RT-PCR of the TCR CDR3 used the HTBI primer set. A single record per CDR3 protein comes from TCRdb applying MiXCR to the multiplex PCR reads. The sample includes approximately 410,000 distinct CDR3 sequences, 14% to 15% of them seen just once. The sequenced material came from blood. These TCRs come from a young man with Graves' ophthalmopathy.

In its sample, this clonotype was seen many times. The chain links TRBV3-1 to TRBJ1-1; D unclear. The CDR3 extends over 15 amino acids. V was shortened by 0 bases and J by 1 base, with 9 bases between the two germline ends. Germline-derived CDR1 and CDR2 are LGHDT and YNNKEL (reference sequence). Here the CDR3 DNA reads TGTGCCAGCAGCCAAGAGGGCGGATGGAACACTGAAGCTTTCTTT. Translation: CASSQEGGWNTEAFF.

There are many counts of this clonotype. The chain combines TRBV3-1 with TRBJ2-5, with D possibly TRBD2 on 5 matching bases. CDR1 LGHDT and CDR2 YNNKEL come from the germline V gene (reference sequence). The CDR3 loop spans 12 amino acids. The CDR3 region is CATSHLRETQYF. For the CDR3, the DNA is TGTGCAACTAGTCATTTAAGGGAGACCCAGTACTTC.

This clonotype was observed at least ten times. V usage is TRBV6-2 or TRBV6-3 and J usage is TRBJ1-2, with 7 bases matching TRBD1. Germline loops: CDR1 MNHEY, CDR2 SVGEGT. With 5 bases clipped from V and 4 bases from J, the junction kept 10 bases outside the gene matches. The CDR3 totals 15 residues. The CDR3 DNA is TGTGCCAGCAGTCCGATGACAGGGCAAGGCTATGGCTACACCTTC. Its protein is CASSPMTGQGYGYTF.

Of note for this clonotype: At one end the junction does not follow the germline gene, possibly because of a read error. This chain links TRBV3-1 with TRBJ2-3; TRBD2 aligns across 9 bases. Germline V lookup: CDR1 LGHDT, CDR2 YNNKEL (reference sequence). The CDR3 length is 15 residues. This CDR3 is CASSQAGTSPDAQYF. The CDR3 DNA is TGTGCCAGCAGCCAAGCCGGGACTAGCCCAGATGCGCAGTATTTT.

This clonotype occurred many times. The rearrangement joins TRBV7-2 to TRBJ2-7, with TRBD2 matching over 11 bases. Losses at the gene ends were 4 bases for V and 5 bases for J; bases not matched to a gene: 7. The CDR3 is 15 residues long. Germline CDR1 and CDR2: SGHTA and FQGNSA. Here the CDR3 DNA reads TGTGCCAGCAGCTCCTTAGCGGGGGGGCCGGACGAGCAGTACTTC. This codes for CASSSLAGGPDEQYF.